The 20 T cell receptor beta chains listed next were all sequenced from one sample in a study of sequential checkpoint blockade in melanoma. Profiled with immunoSEQ multiplex PCR; TCRdb holds only in-frame clones, not every one. Among approximately 20,000 clones listed, under 85% were seen once. Regarding treatment: randomized to nivolumab then ipilimumab (arm A) or the reverse (arm B). The sample in question was tumor tissue (inferred from file names), obtained from a patient given nivolumab and ipilimumab in sequence. Receptors were obtained from a human donor with melanoma.

The genes are TRBV7-6 and TRBJ2-3, with 9 bases lining up with TRBD2. The CDR3 is 15 residues long. The V gene end was trimmed by 3 bases and the J gene end by 3 bases; junction bases not matched to a gene: 4. The germline V gene encodes CDR1 SGHVS and CDR2 FNYEAQ. The CDR3 nucleotides are TGTGCCAGCAGCTTCGCGGGAGGGATAACAGATACGCAGTATTTT. As protein: CASSFAGGITDTQYF. Full variable domain (remainder filled in from reference TRBV7-6 and TRBJ2-3): GAGVSQSPRYKVTKRGQDVALRCDPISGHVSLYWYRQALGQGPEFLTYFNYEAQQDKSGLPNDRFSAERPEGSISTLTIQRTEQRDSAMYRCASSFAGGITDTQYFGPGTRLTVL.

The V gene is TRBV28, the J gene TRBJ2-5; 8 bases line up with TRBD1. This CDR3 contains 14 residues. The germline V gene encodes CDR1 MDHEN and CDR2 SYDVKM. Trimming removed 6 bases from V and 3 bases from J; junction bases left unmatched: 6. For the CDR3, the DNA is TGTGCCAGCAGGGAACAGGGGGGTAAAGAGACCCAGTACTTC. Its translation is CASREQGGKETQYF.

The chain recombines TRBV7-1 with TRBJ1-4; D not resolved. TRBV7-1 counts as an open reading frame of uncertain function. This CDR3 has 19 amino acids. The V gene lost 5 bases and the J gene lost 0 bases, with 22 bases spanning the gap. CDR3 sequence: CASSVAVWGTGATNEKLFF. DNA for the CDR3: TGTGCCAGCAGCGTGGCAGTTTGGGGAACCGGCGCAACTAATGAAAAACTGTTTTTT.

The chain recombines TRBV30 with TRBJ1-1, with no clear D. The CDR3 length is 13 residues. Trimming took off 2 bases at V and 1 base at J, with 8 bases between the two ends. CDR1 is GTSNPN and CDR2 is SVGIG in the germline V gene (reference sequence). CDR3: CAWSRRRNTEAFF. CDR3 DNA sequence: TGTGCCTGGAGTCGCAGGCGGAACACTGAAGCTTTCTTT.

This chain uses TRBV2 with TRBJ1-2; 9 positions agree with TRBD1. The V gene end was trimmed by 6 bases and the J gene end by 1 base; junction bases not matched to a gene: 9. The CDR3 consists of 16 residues. The germline CDR1 and CDR2 sequences are SNHLY and FYNNEI. CDR3 coding DNA: TGTGCCAGCAGCGTAGTAGGGACAGGGTATAACTATGGCTACACCTTC. Translating it yields CASSVVGTGYNYGYTF.

CDR3 residues: CASSPGTSGSKEQYF. In DNA, the CDR3 is TGTGCCAGCAGTCCGGGGACTAGCGGGAGTAAGGAGCAGTACTTC. The chain employs TRBV28 and TRBJ2-7; TRBD2 matches 14 bases. This CDR3 is built from 15 residues. V lost 5 bases, J lost 7 bases, and 7 bases stayed unmatched. Germline V CDR1 and CDR2: MDHEN, SYDVKM.

V usage is TRBV15 and J usage is TRBJ2-2, with TRBD1 as a possible D gene (6 bases). Per the germline V gene, CDR1 is LNHNV and CDR2 is YYDKDF (reference sequence). The V end lost 0 bases, the J end lost 6 bases, and 11 bases lay between the germline ends. The CDR3 runs to 15 residues. CDR3 region: CATSRDQGISGELFF. CDR3 sequence (DNA): TGTGCCACCAGCAGAGATCAGGGGATCTCCGGGGAGCTGTTTTTT.

J is TRBJ2-3 and V is TRBV16; D uncertain. Germline V CDR1 and CDR2: KGHSY, FQNENV. The CDR3 length is 12 residues. This CDR3 reads CASGRSWDTQYF. CDR3 nucleotide sequence: TGTGCTAGTGGACGTAGTTGGGATACGCAGTATTTT.

The rearrangement links TRBV18 to TRBJ2-7, with D maybe TRBD2 (6 bases). The germline V gene has CDR1 KGHSH and CDR2 LQKENI. V lost 2 bases and J lost 1, with 9 bases in between. The CDR3 contains 14 residues. CDR3 region: CASSPGDWSYEQYF. The CDR3 DNA reads as TGTGCCAGCTCACCAGGGGACTGGTCCTACGAGCAGTACTTC.

The rearrangement joins TRBV10-2 to TRBJ2-2, with 7 nucleotides matching TRBD1. V shed 2 bases and J 5 bases; nucleotides not matched to a gene: 11. This CDR3 contains 17 residues. Germline V gene data show CDR1 as WSHSY and CDR2 as SAAADI. CDR3 sequence reads: CASSEPRLGGYTGELFF. CDR3 coding DNA: TGCGCCAGCAGTGAGCCCCGGTTAGGGGGCTATACCGGGGAGCTGTTTTTT.

This clone has more than one count but fewer than ten. The CDR3 loop reads CASSPAGGQDTQYF. The CDR3 nucleotides read TGTGCCAGCTCGCCCGCGGGAGGTCAAGATACGCAGTATTTT. The J gene is TRBJ2-3, the V gene TRBV6-8; 8 nucleotides align to TRBD2. Unmatched junction bases numbered 9, after V lost 8 bases and J lost 5 bases. The CDR3 runs to 14 residues. Germline V gene data show CDR1 as MNHGY and CDR2 as SAAAGT.

This clone is medium-sized in the sample. The chain is built from TRBV9 and TRBJ2-2, with a tentative D call TRBD1 (5 bases). The CDR3 runs 17 residues. The ends were cut back, 4 bases at V and 1 base at J, with 17 bases in the middle. The V gene's germline CDR1 is SGDLS and CDR2 YYNGEE. CDR3 loop: CASSQRPDGQNTGELFF. The CDR3 nucleotides read TGTGCCAGCAGCCAAAGACCGGATGGACAGAACACCGGGGAGCTGTTTTTT.

The chain recombines TRBV18 with TRBJ1-2; no clear D gene. The CDR3 consists of 14 residues. The germline gives CDR1 KGHSH, CDR2 LQKENI. V lost 1 base to trimming and J lost 2 bases, with 8 bases between them. CDR3 coding DNA: TGTGCCAGCTCACCACGGGTGGGCAACTATGGCTACACCTTC. This sequence encodes CASSPRVGNYGYTF.

This clone appeared a few times. The chain couples TRBV18 to TRBJ1-1; a weak D match, TRBD1 (5 bases). There are 14 residues in the CDR3. Between the trimmed V and J ends, which lost 3 bases and 0 bases, there was a span of 8 bases. The V gene's germline CDR1 is KGHSH and CDR2 LQKENI. In nucleotides, the CDR3 is TGTGCCAGCTCACCCAGACAGATGAACACTGAAGCTTTCTTT. Translation gives CASSPRQMNTEAFF.

V usage is TRBV19 and J usage is TRBJ1-6; no firm D call. Germline V lookup: CDR1 LNHDA, CDR2 SQIVND (reference sequence). CDR3 length: 12 residues. Deletions cut 1 base from V and 12 bases from J, with 7 bases between. The DNA of the CDR3 is TGTGCCAGTAGTATAGCCGGCCTACCCCTCCACTTT. Translated: CASSIAGLPLHF.

The V and J genes are TRBV7-6 and TRBJ2-1; the match to TRBD2 covers 8 bases. V was clipped by 3 bases and J by 6 bases; unmatched bases: 7. The germline V gene has CDR1 SGHVS and CDR2 FNYEAQ. The CDR3 sequence is 15 residues long. The chain's CDR3 is CASSFLAGGPNEQFF. DNA for the CDR3: TGTGCCAGCAGCTTTCTGGCGGGAGGCCCCAATGAGCAGTTCTTC.

The chain combines TRBV29-1 with TRBJ1-2; tentative D call: TRBD1 (6 bases). V lost 7 bases and J 4 bases, leaving 19 bases between the germline ends. The CDR3 sequence is 14 residues long. Germline V CDR1 and CDR2: SQVTM, ANQGSEA. The DNA of the CDR3 is TGCAGCGCCGCGATCGGACAGAGTTCCTATGGCTACACCTTC. Amino acids: CSAAIGQSSYGYTF.

The chain recombines TRBV30 with TRBJ2-3; D gene unclear. Per germline, CDR1 GTSNPN and CDR2 SVGIG (reference sequence). The CDR3 sequence is 15 residues long. V lost 3 bases and J lost 2, with 15 bases in between. Written as DNA, the CDR3 is TGTGCCTGGAGATGGGGTGGGCTTAACACAGATACGCAGTATTTT. It encodes CAWRWGGLNTDTQYF.

The chain carries TRBV7-6 and TRBJ2-5, with D maybe TRBD1 (6 bases). The CDR3 spans 15 residues. Germline V CDR1 and CDR2: SGHVS, FNYEAQ. V was trimmed by 0 bases and J by 2 bases, leaving 10 bases between them. CDR3 nucleotide sequence: TGTGCCAGCAGCTTAGCGAAGGACAGTCAAGAGACCCAGTACTTC. This gives the protein CASSLAKDSQETQYF. Together with reference TRBV7-6 and TRBJ2-5, the CDR3 gives the full variable domain: GAGVSQSPRYKVTKRGQDVALRCDPISGHVSLYWYRQALGQGPEFLTYFNYEAQQDKSGLPNDRFSAERPEGSISTLTIQRTEQRDSAMYRCASSLAKDSQETQYFGPGTRLLVL.

The chain recombines TRBV19 with TRBJ1-6; tentative D call: TRBD1 (6 bases). Germline V gene lookup returns CDR1 LNHDA and CDR2 SQIVND (reference sequence). V dropped 2 bases and J dropped 13 bases, with 15 bases sitting between them. This CDR3 has 14 amino acids. The CDR3 nucleotides read TGTGCCAGTAGTATAAGGGGGACTGATCGGCCCCTCCACTTT. It translates to CASSIRGTDRPLHF.